This record concerns one TCR beta chain sequence. This entry is derived from a study of post-analysis software for immune sequencing data. The TCR beta cDNA libraries carried unique molecular identifiers. One entry per CDR3 protein, called by TCRdb with MiXCR from the PCR reads. The sample records fewer than 850,000 distinct CDR3 sequences, roughly 30% being singletons. The receptor was isolated from a girl aged 5 to 17 with multiple sclerosis. Sequencing input: blood.

The CDR3 sequence is CASRLEGPARGYTF. CDR3 bases: TGTGCCAGCAGGTTGGAGGGACCGGCTCGTGGCTACACCTTC. V and J are TRBV12-3 or TRBV12-4 and TRBJ1-2, with a possible D match to TRBD1 (5 bases). CDR3 length: 14 residues. Trimming cost V 6 bases and J 7 bases, with 18 bases left between them.